A single sample gave rise to the 30 T cell receptor beta chains below, sequenced in a study of OX40 agonist ivuxolimab in advanced cancers. The receptor library was made with the immunoSEQ multiplex PCR assay. This immuneACCESS table, as held by TCRdb, lists in-frame sequences with V and J called but not all clones. Of the missing ones, under half trace to an unresolved V gene in checked studies; the others have no known cause. Present in this sample are about 73,000 clones, approximately 90% of which were seen just once. Of the sample, 0.4% to 0.55% falls within the top ten clones. The material was CD4+ or CD8+ T cells sorted from blood, obtained in a trial of the OX40 agonist ivuxolimab. The receptors here all came from an adult with an advanced solid tumor such as melanoma, head and neck, liver or kidney cancer.

V gene TRBV10-1 combines with J gene TRBJ1-1; TRBD1 is a possible D gene (5 bases). The germline V gene encodes CDR1 WNHNN and CDR2 SYGVQD (reference sequence). Trimming took 3 bases from V and 1 from J, leaving 12 bases between them. The CDR3 consists of 15 residues. The CDR3 spells CASSEPDRPNTEAFF. DNA of the CDR3: TGCGCCAGCAGTGAACCCGACAGACCGAACACTGAAGCTTTCTTT.

This clone was detected a few times. V gene TRBV28 combines with J gene TRBJ2-7, with 10 positions matching TRBD2. Germline loops: CDR1 MDHEN, CDR2 SYDVKM. The V and J ends lost 6 bases and 3 bases, in that order; junction bases with no gene match: 8. The CDR3 is 15 amino acids. CDR3 bases: TGTGCCAGCAGACCGCCGGGACTAGCGCTCTACGAGCAGTACTTC. Translating it yields CASRPPGLALYEQYF.

This clone appeared a single time. This chain joins TRBV19 and TRBJ1-2; the match to TRBD1 covers 10 bases. V lost 1 base, J lost 3 bases, and 5 bases stayed unmatched. Germline-derived CDR1 and CDR2 are LNHDA and SQIVND (reference sequence). There are 16 residues in the CDR3. The chain's CDR3 is CASSIAGTGVYYGYTF. CDR3 nucleotides: TGTGCCAGTAGTATAGCCGGGACAGGGGTTTACTATGGCTACACCTTC.

V and J are TRBV28 and TRBJ1-2; D uncertain. V gave up 3 bases and J gave up 8 bases, with 13 bases separating them. Germline V gene lookup returns CDR1 MDHEN and CDR2 SYDVKM. The CDR3 runs to 13 residues. The CDR3 DNA sequence: TGTGCCAGCAGTTTTTCCGAATCGAGGGGCTACACCTTC. This translates into CASSFSESRGYTF.

The CDR3, as DNA: TGTGCCAGCAGCTTAGAGCCGACAGGGGAGAATGGCTACACCTTC. Translation: CASSLEPTGENGYTF. V and J are TRBV7-2 and TRBJ1-2; 8 nucleotides align to TRBD1. With 1 base clipped from V and 6 bases from J, the junction kept 7 bases outside the gene matches. Germline CDR1 reads SGHTA; CDR2 reads FQGNSA. This CDR3 has 15 residues.

Regarding this clone: A junction end diverges from the germline sequence, so it may reflect a read error. This chain links TRBV6-6 with TRBJ1-1; possible D gene TRBD1, 5 bases. Germline CDR1 and CDR2: MNHNY and SVGAGI (reference sequence). This CDR3 contains 11 residues. The CDR3 spells CASNSGTVAFF. CDR3 bases: TGTGCCAGCAACTCGGGGACTGTAGCTTTCTTT.

This sequence joins TRBV5-1 and TRBJ1-2; D gene uncertain. Trimming took off 4 bases at V and 0 bases at J, with 13 bases between the two ends. The CDR3 loop spans 15 amino acids. Looked up from germline, CDR1 is SGHRS and CDR2 is YFSETQ. CDR3 nucleotides: TGCGCCAGCAGCCAATTTGACGGAGCTAACTATGGCTACACCTTC. Its translation: CASSQFDGANYGYTF.

The CDR3 DNA reads as TGCGCCAGCAGCCAAGAAGCAGGCCTTCGAAGTGAAAAACTGTTTTTT. It specifies CASSQEAGLRSEKLFF. The chain has TRBV4-1 and TRBJ1-4; D uncertain. The CDR3 runs to 16 residues. Germline loops: CDR1 MGHRA, CDR2 YSYEKL. Trimming shortened V by 0 bases and J by 7 bases, and 15 bases separated the two germline ends.

The genes are TRBV10-3 and TRBJ1-6; no clear D. Trimming stripped 2 bases from V and 9 bases from J, with 14 bases between. The CDR3 extends over 15 amino acids. Germline CDR1 reads ENHRY; CDR2 reads SYGVKD. The chain's CDR3 is CAISEEETVGSPLHF. CDR3 nucleotides: TGTGCCATCAGTGAGGAAGAGACTGTAGGTTCACCCCTCCACTTT.

The rearrangement uses TRBV11-2 and TRBJ2-1, with no clear D. The CDR3 spans 11 residues. Trimming took off 5 bases at V and 9 bases at J, with 8 bases between the two ends. Germline CDR1 and CDR2: SGHAT and FQNNGV. The CDR3 protein is CASSPATEQFF. The DNA for the CDR3 is TGTGCCAGCAGCCCGGCAACTGAGCAGTTCTTC.

DNA of the CDR3: TGTGCCAGCAGCAGTGGAGCAGCAGATACGCAGTATTTT. Amino acids: CASSSGAADTQYF. The gene calls are TRBV7-3 and TRBJ2-3; no clear D gene. V was clipped by 5 bases and J by 4 bases, with 10 bases between them. The CDR3 contains 13 residues. The germline gives CDR1 SGHTA, CDR2 FQGTGA. Supplemented by reference TRBV7-3 and TRBJ2-3, the full variable domain reads GAGVSQTPSNKVTEKGKYVELRCDPISGHTALYWYRQSLGQGPEFLIYFQGTGAADDSGLPNDRFFAVRPEGSVSTLKIQRTERGDSAVYLCASSSGAADTQYFGPGTRLTVL.

The genes are TRBV5-1 and TRBJ2-5; TRBD2 matches 8 bases. Trimming cost V 1 base and J 7 bases; bases outside gene matches: 3. The CDR3 extends over 13 amino acids. CDR1 and CDR2 (germline): SGHRS, YFSETQ. The CDR3 sequence is CASSLSSGGTQYF. For the CDR3, the DNA is TGCGCCAGCAGCTTGAGCAGCGGGGGGACCCAGTACTTC.

This clone appeared a single time. This chain connects TRBV10-3 to TRBJ2-1; no definite D call. The germline gives CDR1 ENHRY, CDR2 SYGVKD. CDR3 length: 15 residues. V dropped 3 bases and J dropped 5 bases, with 14 bases sitting between them. CDR3 sequence: CAISERALANNEQFF. CDR3 nucleotide sequence: TGTGCCATCAGTGAACGGGCTTTAGCAAACAATGAGCAGTTCTTC.

This chain uses TRBV9 with TRBJ2-3, with TRBD2 matching over 7 bases. The V gene end was trimmed by 0 bases and the J gene end by 2 bases; junction bases not matched to a gene: 9. The CDR3 spans 17 residues. CDR1 SGDLS and CDR2 YYNGEE come from the germline V gene. CDR3 protein: CASSVESWGGPTDTQYF. The CDR3 DNA follows: TGTGCCAGCAGCGTAGAAAGTTGGGGGGGACCCACAGATACGCAGTATTTT. Supplemented by reference TRBV9 and TRBJ2-3, the full variable domain reads DSGVTQTPKHLITATGQRVTLRCSPRSGDLSVYWYQQSLDQGLQFLIQYYNGEERAKGNILERFSAQQFPDLHSELNLSSLELGDSALYFCASSVESWGGPTDTQYFGPGTRLTVL.

This clone was recorded once. The V gene is TRBV18, the J gene TRBJ2-5; D is unresolved. Trimming pared 2 bases from V and 5 bases from J, leaving 6 bases between. From germline, CDR1 is KGHSH and CDR2 LQKENI. CDR3 size: 12 residues. The chain's CDR3 is CASSPERETQYF. In DNA, the CDR3 is TGTGCCAGCTCACCAGAGAGGGAGACCCAGTACTTC.

In the case of this clone: An end of the junction does not agree with germline; a read error may underlie this. The rearrangement uses TRBV7-8 and TRBJ2-1; 10 nucleotides line up with TRBD2. CDR3 size: 11 residues. The germline CDR1 and CDR2 sequences are SGHVS and FQNEAQ. CDR3 nucleotide sequence: TGTGCCAGCAGCTTGGGACTAGCGACGATCTTC. Its translation: CASSLGLATIF.

This clone is medium-sized. The J gene is TRBJ1-2, the V gene TRBV4-1; D possibly corresponds to TRBD1 (6 bases). Trimming took 0 bases from V and 2 from J, leaving 13 bases between them. The CDR3 is made up of 16 amino acids. CDR1 and CDR2 (germline): MGHRA, YSYEKL. The chain's CDR3 is CASSQDSAGANYGYTF. For the CDR3, the DNA is TGCGCCAGCAGCCAAGATTCGGCAGGGGCCAACTATGGCTACACCTTC.

The V and J genes are TRBV7-8 and TRBJ2-7; D not certain. The CDR3 is 12 amino acids. Trimming shortened V by 2 bases and J by 2 bases, and 4 bases separated the two germline ends. In germline, CDR1 is SGHVS, CDR2 FQNEAQ. CDR3 coding DNA: TGTGCCAGCAGCTTAAATACCTACGAGCAGTACTTC. This sequence encodes CASSLNTYEQYF.

The chain recombines TRBV5-6 with TRBJ2-5, with 8 bases lining up with TRBD1. The germline V gene encodes CDR1 SGHDT and CDR2 YYEEEE. V dropped 1 base and J dropped 3; count of bases not matched to a gene: 2. This CDR3 contains 14 residues. CDR3 nucleotides: TGTGCCAGCAGCTTGAGGACAGGGAAAGAGACCCAGTACTTC. It specifies CASSLRTGKETQYF.

The rearrangement uses TRBV2 and TRBJ2-7; D possibly corresponds to TRBD1 (6 bases). This CDR3 contains 13 residues. Trimming stripped 6 bases from V and 3 bases from J, with 12 bases between. From germline, CDR1 is SNHLY and CDR2 FYNNEI. For the CDR3, the DNA is TGTGCCAGCAGGAGGGACATTAGCTACGAGCAGTACTTC. Amino acid sequence: CASRRDISYEQYF.

V is TRBV5-1 and J is TRBJ2-5; 7 positions match TRBD2. V lost 5 bases to trimming and J lost 4 bases; unmatched junction nucleotides: 8. This CDR3 comprises 14 residues. CDR1 is SGHRS and CDR2 is YFSETQ in the germline V gene. CDR3 sequence: CASRVTGRVETQYF. DNA for the CDR3: TGCGCCAGCAGAGTGACGGGGAGGGTAGAGACCCAGTACTTC.

CDR3 protein: CASSAGFHRKSAEAFF. The CDR3 DNA reads TGTGCCAGCAGCGCAGGGTTTCACCGTAAGTCAGCAGAAGCTTTCTTT. The J gene is TRBJ1-1, the V gene TRBV5-8, with D maybe TRBD1 (5 bases). This CDR3 is 16 amino acids long. V was clipped by 4 bases and J by 8 bases, with 24 bases between them. Germline V gene lookup returns CDR1 SGHTS and CDR2 YDEGEE.

The rearrangement links TRBV30 to TRBJ1-4; 7 nucleotides line up with TRBD1. With V trimmed by 3 bases and J by 6 bases, 1 base remained unmatched. CDR3 size: 12 residues. Germline loops: CDR1 GTSNPN, CDR2 SVGIG (reference sequence). CDR3 sequence reads: CAWSRGDEKLFF. The CDR3, as DNA: TGTGCCTGGAGCAGGGGGGATGAAAAACTGTTTTTT. The whole variable domain, remainder taken from reference TRBV30 and TRBJ1-4, is SQTIHQWPATLVQPVGSPLSLECTVEGTSNPNLYWYRQAAGRGLQLLFYSVGIGQISSEVPQNLSASRPQDRQFILSSKKLLLSDSGFYLCAWSRGDEKLFFGSGTQLSVL.

This chain connects TRBV6-1 to TRBJ1-1; D is ambiguous. The CDR3 is 14 residues long. CDR1 and CDR2 (germline): MNHNS, SASEGT. V lost 4 bases and J lost 4, with 13 bases in between. CDR3 in DNA: TGTGCCAGCAGTGTAAAGCCCGCCGGCACTGAAGCTTTCTTT. Translated, it gives CASSVKPAGTEAFF.

V and J are TRBV5-1 and TRBJ2-7, with D tentatively TRBD2 (5 bases). The CDR3 is made up of 13 amino acids. Germline V gene lookup returns CDR1 SGHRS and CDR2 YFSETQ. V was trimmed by 4 bases and J by 6 bases, leaving 14 bases between them. DNA of the CDR3: TGCGCCAGCAGCCTGGTGAGGGCAGGCGAGCAGTACTTC. Translated, it gives CASSLVRAGEQYF. Full variable domain (rest looked up from reference TRBV5-1 and TRBJ2-7): KAGVTQTPRYLIKTRGQQVTLSCSPISGHRSVSWYQQTPGQGLQFLFEYFSETQRNKGNFPGRFSGRQFSNSRSEMNVSTLELGDSALYLCASSLVRAGEQYFGPGTRLTVT.

The chain combines TRBV15 with TRBJ1-3; possible D gene TRBD1, 6 bases. The germline CDR1 and CDR2 sequences are LNHNV and YYDKDF (reference sequence). This CDR3 has 20 residues. V was clipped by 0 bases and J by 3 bases, with 24 bases between them. The CDR3 region has the DNA TGTGCCACCAGCAGAGAAAAGGGGTCGTTCAGGGACATAATTGGAAACACCATATATTTT. Translation: CATSREKGSFRDIIGNTIYF.

Concerning this clone: Other DNA sequences in this sample translate to the same CDR3. The chain recombines TRBV2 with TRBJ2-3; D call uncertain. Germline V gives CDR1 SNHLY, CDR2 FYNNEI. The CDR3 consists of 15 residues. The V end was cut by 0 bases, the J end by 2 bases, with 9 bases between. The CDR3 spells CASSEAGSNTDTQYF. DNA of the CDR3: TGTGCCAGCAGTGAAGCTGGTTCTAACACAGATACGCAGTATTTT.

The chain carries TRBV27 and TRBJ2-1, with 15 nucleotides matching TRBD2. The ends lost 6 bases at V and 0 bases at J; junction bases unmatched: 0. The CDR3 has 16 amino acids. Germline CDR1 reads MNHEY; CDR2 reads SMNVEV (reference sequence). Here the CDR3 DNA reads TGTGCCAGCAGGGGACTAGCGGGAGGCTCCTACAATGAGCAGTTCTTC. This encodes CASRGLAGGSYNEQFF.

The rearrangement links TRBV6-1 to TRBJ2-7; TRBD2 agrees at 7 bases. V lost 2 bases and J lost 1; bases outside the gene matches: 5. From germline, CDR1 is MNHNS and CDR2 SASEGT. The CDR3 runs to 15 residues. This chain's CDR3 is CASSELLAQSYEQYF. CDR3 DNA: TGTGCCAGCAGTGAATTACTAGCGCAATCCTACGAGCAGTACTTC.

The rearrangement links TRBV19 to TRBJ2-1; unclear D gene. The CDR3 covers 13 residues. The germline V gene encodes CDR1 LNHDA and CDR2 SQIVND (reference sequence). V was clipped by 5 bases and J by 4 bases, with 9 bases between them. The CDR3 region has the DNA TGTGCCAGTAGTTTCCTGAATTACAATGAGCAGTTCTTC. This gives the protein CASSFLNYNEQFF.